The rows below give T cell receptor beta chains drawn from one sample of a study of T cells in Graves' hyperthyroidism and ophthalmopathy. TCRdb recomputed calls from the multiplex PCR reads with MiXCR, one row per CDR3 protein. The sample carries over 300,000 distinct CDR3 sequences, approximately 14% recorded once. The specimen sequenced was blood. The receptors stem from a woman aged 55-69 years with Graves' hyperthyroidism. CDR3s include the opening cysteine and the closing phenylalanine or tryptophan. Each record gives: D gene, clone size, V gene, J gene, CDR3 protein, CDR3 DNA. The D gene is left open where the match is weak. Rows give clone size only sometimes, using once, few, many, or a class for an expanded clone.

D: TRBD2
size: NA
V: TRBV10-3
J: TRBJ2-7
CDR3: CAISESAGGPHEQYF
DNA: TGTGCCATCAGTGAGTCTGCGGGAGGGCCCCACGAGCAGTACTTC

D: NA
size: few
V: TRBV19
J: TRBJ2-5
CDR3: CASSIDLGLRETQYF
DNA: TGTGCCAGTAGTATAGATCTGGGACTCAGAGAGACCCAGTACTTC

D: NA
size: NA
V: TRBV19
J: TRBJ1-5
CDR3: CASSMWGGGRGQPQHF
DNA: TGTGCCAGTAGTATGTGGGGGGGGGGGAGAGGGCAGCCCCAGCATTTT

D: NA
size: NA
V: TRBV6-1
J: TRBJ2-7
CDR3: CASSKKQISYEQYF
DNA: TGTGCCAGCAGTAAAAAACAGATTTCCTACGAGCAGTACTTC

D: TRBD2
size: NA
V: TRBV20-1
J: TRBJ2-1
CDR3: CSARDRLAGAKDEQFF
DNA: TGCAGTGCTAGAGATCGGCTAGCGGGAGCTAAGGATGAGCAGTTCTTC

D: NA
size: many
V: TRBV5-6
J: TRBJ1-1
CDR3: CASIPNPGVKTEAFF
DNA: TGTGCCAGCATCCCTAACCCGGGTGTGAAAACTGAAGCTTTCTTT

D: NA
size: many
V: TRBV9
J: TRBJ2-3
CDR3: CASSPRGDNTDTQYF
DNA: TGTGCCAGCAGCCCCCGGGGGGACAACACAGATACGCAGTATTTT

D: TRBD2
size: many
V: TRBV11-3
J: TRBJ2-1
CDR3: CASSLEGGVLAAHNEQFF
DNA: TGTGCCAGCAGCTTAGAGGGGGGGGTGCTAGCGGCCCACAATGAGCAGTTCTTC

D: TRBD2
size: many
V: TRBV7-2
J: TRBJ2-7
CDR3: CASSLEAGGAFEQYF
DNA: TGTGCCAGCAGCTTAGAAGCGGGAGGGGCGTTCGAGCAGTACTTC

D: NA
size: many
V: TRBV18
J: TRBJ2-7
CDR3: CASSPGVGLAAEQYF
DNA: TGTGCCAGCTCACCGGGGGTGGGCTTAGCGGCCGAGCAGTACTTC

D: NA
size: many
V: TRBV6-5
J: TRBJ2-7
CDR3: CASSYPQREQYF
DNA: TGTGCCAGCAGTTACCCTCAGCGGGAGCAGTACTTC

D: TRBD2
size: NA
V: TRBV4-1
J: TRBJ2-1
CDR3: CASSQERLAGGTNEQFF
DNA: TGCGCCAGCAGCCAAGAAAGGCTAGCGGGGGGAACGAATGAGCAGTTCTTC

D: NA
size: NA
V: TRBV7-9
J: TRBJ1-2
CDR3: CASSSPPGGYTF
DNA: TGTGCCAGCAGCTCCCCCCCGGGGGGCTACACCTTC

D: TRBD1
size: NA
V: TRBV7-9
J: TRBJ2-5
CDR3: CASSKSDRGLQETQYF
DNA: TGTGCCAGCAGCAAGTCAGACAGGGGACTTCAAGAGACCCAGTACTTC

D: NA
size: many
V: TRBV20-1
J: TRBJ2-7
CDR3: CSARDPLWDEQYF
DNA: TGCAGTGCTAGAGACCCACTGTGGGACGAGCAGTACTTC

D: NA
size: many
V: TRBV7-9
J: TRBJ2-1
CDR3: CASSPRAESEQFF
DNA: TGTGCCAGCAGTCCCCGGGCGGAGTCTGAGCAGTTCTTC

D: NA
size: many
V: TRBV11-2
J: TRBJ2-1
CDR3: CASSLVDSSYNEQFF
DNA: TGTGCCAGCAGCTTAGTGGACAGCTCCTACAATGAGCAGTTCTTC

D: NA
size: NA
V: TRBV9
J: TRBJ1-2
CDR3: CASSVAPGPSYGYTF
DNA: TGTGCCAGCAGCGTAGCCCCCGGGCCAAGCTATGGCTACACCTTC

D: TRBD1
size: many
V: TRBV6-5
J: TRBJ2-7
CDR3: CASSSPRTGRNEQYF
DNA: TGTGCCAGCAGTTCCCCTCGGACAGGGAGAAACGAGCAGTACTTC

D: TRBD1
size: many
V: TRBV18
J: TRBJ2-4
CDR3: CASSQGTGLGNIQYF
DNA: TGTGCCAGCTCGCAAGGGACAGGGCTTGGAAACATTCAGTACTTC

D: NA
size: many
V: TRBV11-2
J: TRBJ2-7
CDR3: CASSYRGEQYF
DNA: TGTGCCAGCAGCTATCGGGGCGAGCAGTACTTC

D: NA
size: NA
V: TRBV12-3/TRBV12-4
J: TRBJ2-1
CDR3: CASRRQAQFF
DNA: TGTGCCAGCAGGCGACAAGCGCAGTTCTTC

D: NA
size: many
V: TRBV5-1
J: TRBJ2-3
CDR3: CASSLALATQYF
DNA: TGCGCCAGCAGCTTGGCCCTAGCTACGCAGTATTTT

D: NA
size: few
V: TRBV19
J: TRBJ1-1
CDR3: CASSILGGAVNTEAFF
DNA: TGTGCCAGTAGTATTCTAGGGGGGGCGGTGAACACTGAAGCTTTCTTT

D: NA
size: many
V: TRBV4-2
J: TRBJ2-2
CDR3: CASSRRGGDHPNTGELFF
DNA: TGTGCCAGCAGCCGACGGGGCGGAGACCATCCGAACACCGGGGAGCTGTTTTTT

D: TRBD1
size: many
V: TRBV18
J: TRBJ1-1
CDR3: CASSPQDITGVPTEAFF
DNA: TGTGCCAGCTCACCCCAAGATATTACAGGGGTCCCCACTGAAGCTTTCTTT

D: NA
size: many
V: TRBV9
J: TRBJ1-1
CDR3: CASSPRTGGSTEAFF
DNA: TGTGCCAGCAGCCCCCGGACCGGGGGGAGCACTGAAGCTTTCTTT

D: TRBD2
size: many
V: TRBV7-2
J: TRBJ2-1
CDR3: CASSLARGGYNEQFF
DNA: TGTGCCAGCAGCTTAGCACGCGGGGGCTACAATGAGCAGTTCTTC

D: NA
size: many
V: TRBV12-3/TRBV12-4
J: TRBJ1-2
CDR3: CASSLMTSGYTF
DNA: TGTGCCAGCAGTTTAATGACCTCCGGCTACACCTTC

D: TRBD2
size: many
V: TRBV30
J: TRBJ2-5
CDR3: CAWSTGGGLQETQYF
DNA: TGTGCCTGGAGTACGGGAGGCGGTCTTCAAGAGACCCAGTACTTC

D: TRBD1
size: NA
V: TRBV11-2
J: TRBJ2-3
CDR3: CASSLDRFGTEGTDTQYF
DNA: TGTGCCAGCAGCTTAGATAGGTTTGGGACAGAGGGAACAGATACGCAGTATTTT

D: TRBD2
size: many
V: TRBV2
J: TRBJ2-7
CDR3: CASSGSGGSIYEQYF
DNA: TGTGCCAGCAGTGGTTCCGGCGGGAGTATCTACGAGCAGTACTTC

D: TRBD2
size: many
V: TRBV20-1
J: TRBJ2-7
CDR3: CSAGAGGPYEQYF
DNA: TGCAGTGCGGGAGCGGGAGGGCCCTACGAGCAGTACTTC

D: TRBD2
size: many
V: TRBV12-3/TRBV12-4
J: TRBJ2-7
CDR3: CASSQGLAGVEEQYF
DNA: TGTGCCAGCAGCCAGGGACTAGCGGGAGTAGAAGAGCAGTACTTC

D: NA
size: NA
V: TRBV27
J: TRBJ2-3
CDR3: CASSLYPLPSTDTQYF
DNA: TGTGCCAGCAGTTTATACCCACTACCTAGCACAGATACGCAGTATTTT

D: TRBD2
size: many
V: TRBV20-1
J: TRBJ2-7
CDR3: CSASWASGTYEQYF
DNA: TGCAGTGCTAGTTGGGCTAGCGGAACCTACGAGCAGTACTTC

D: TRBD1
size: NA
V: TRBV9
J: TRBJ1-6
CDR3: CASSVRTGNNSPLHF
DNA: TGTGCCAGCAGCGTAAGGACAGGAAATAATTCACCCCTCCACTTT

D: TRBD2
size: many
V: TRBV5-8
J: TRBJ2-5
CDR3: CASSTSFGLAGGTETQYF
DNA: TGTGCCAGCAGCACGAGCTTCGGACTAGCGGGAGGGACAGAGACCCAGTACTTC

D: TRBD2
size: many
V: TRBV12-3/TRBV12-4
J: TRBJ2-3
CDR3: CASSLTPPSGRARFDTQYF
DNA: TGTGCCAGCAGTTTAACCCCCCCGAGCGGGAGAGCGAGATTTGATACGCAGTATTTT

D: NA
size: few
V: TRBV19
J: TRBJ1-6
CDR3: CASSVGLYSYNSPLHF
DNA: TGTGCCAGTAGTGTCGGACTGTATTCCTATAATTCACCCCTCCACTTT

D: NA
size: few
V: TRBV7-9
J: TRBJ2-3
CDR3: CASLGNTQYF
DNA: TGTGCCAGCTTGGGCAATACGCAGTATTTT

D: NA
size: NA
V: TRBV6-2/TRBV6-3
J: TRBJ2-7
CDR3: CASSYSDGRGYEQYF
DNA: TGTGCCAGCAGTTACTCGGACGGGAGAGGCTACGAGCAGTACTTC

D: TRBD1
size: many
V: TRBV2
J: TRBJ2-5
CDR3: CASRPGQGKTQYF
DNA: TGTGCCAGCAGACCCGGACAGGGAAAGACCCAGTACTTC

D: TRBD2
size: many
V: TRBV28
J: TRBJ2-2
CDR3: CASSSPASGNTGELFF
DNA: TGTGCCAGCAGTTCCCCGGCTAGCGGTAACACCGGGGAGCTGTTTTTT

D: TRBD1
size: NA
V: TRBV20-1
J: TRBJ2-6
CDR3: CSARGADGGDRGSYSGANVLTF
DNA: TGCAGTGCTAGAGGAGCCGACGGTGGCGACAGGGGGAGTTACTCTGGGGCCAACGTCCTGACTTTC

D: NA
size: many
V: TRBV11-1
J: TRBJ1-1
CDR3: CASSLRQLNTEAFF
DNA: TGTGCCAGCAGCTTAAGACAGTTGAACACTGAAGCTTTCTTT

D: NA
size: many
V: TRBV29-1
J: TRBJ1-1
CDR3: CSVVHTSTEAFF
DNA: TGCAGCGTTGTGCATACCTCCACTGAAGCTTTCTTT

D: NA
size: many
V: TRBV6-1
J: TRBJ2-1
CDR3: CASSEAGGGDNEQFF
DNA: TGTGCCAGCAGTGAAGCTGGTGGCGGGGACAATGAGCAGTTCTTC

D: NA
size: few
V: TRBV6-1
J: TRBJ1-5
CDR3: CASSEAGTSQPQHF
DNA: TGTGCCAGCAGTGAGGCAGGGACGTCCCAGCCCCAGCATTTT

D: NA
size: many
V: TRBV12-3/TRBV12-4
J: TRBJ2-1
CDR3: CASSPDFSYNEQFF
DNA: TGTGCCAGCAGCCCGGACTTCTCCTACAATGAGCAGTTCTTC

D: TRBD1
size: many
V: TRBV18
J: TRBJ2-5
CDR3: CASSPRDRGQETQYF
DNA: TGTGCCAGCTCACCCCGGGACAGGGGCCAAGAGACCCAGTACTTC

D: TRBD1
size: many
V: TRBV6-5
J: TRBJ1-2
CDR3: CASSYGLQGASYTF
DNA: TGTGCCAGCAGTTACGGGTTACAGGGGGCGAGCTACACCTTC

D: NA
size: NA
V: TRBV6-1
J: TRBJ2-1
CDR3: CASSTRTVGSYNEQFF
DNA: TGTGCCAGCAGTACCCGGACAGTGGGCTCCTACAATGAGCAGTTCTTC

D: NA
size: many
V: TRBV7-9
J: TRBJ2-5
CDR3: CASTRAGAETQYF
DNA: TGTGCCAGCACACGGGCAGGGGCAGAGACCCAGTACTTC

D: TRBD1
size: many
V: TRBV19
J: TRBJ1-1
CDR3: CASSPGTGRTEAFF
DNA: TGTGCCAGTAGTCCTGGGACAGGGCGTACTGAAGCTTTCTTT

D: TRBD2
size: NA
V: TRBV12-3/TRBV12-4
J: TRBJ2-5
CDR3: CASSLLGTSGQETQYF
DNA: TGTGCCAGCAGTTTATTGGGGACTAGCGGCCAAGAGACCCAGTACTTC

D: NA
size: few
V: TRBV3-1
J: TRBJ1-2
CDR3: CASSQYGSSPISYTF
DNA: TGTGCCAGCAGCCAATACGGCAGTTCCCCTATTAGCTACACCTTC

D: NA
size: many
V: TRBV7-9
J: TRBJ2-7
CDR3: CASSLPGPAYEQYF
DNA: TGTGCCAGCAGCTTACCAGGGCCCGCCTACGAGCAGTACTTC